This T cell receptor beta chain is drawn from a study of blood T cell repertoires in COVID-19. Background on the study: Samples came from the United States, Italy and Spain, spanning acute and convalescent COVID-19. PBMCs, B-cell-depleted T cells, or T cells provided the cDNA or gDNA that made up the material.

In the original processing: Amplification of reference gene primers provided the estimated nucleated cell counts. Sequenced by immunoSEQ multiplex PCR; TCRdb stores in-frame clones only, minus some. The V and J calls and clone size were taken over from that table, and D and trimming were inferred from the DNA. The data hold some 100,000 clones, with around 82% observed a single time. This CDR3 is built from 16 residues. J lost 3 bases, V lost 4 bases, and 8 bases had no gene match. Germline loops: CDR1 LGHNA, CDR2 YNFKEQ. The sample taken for sequencing was peripheral blood. This clonotype was obtained from a human donor in a cohort sampled during active or convalescent COVID-19. The rearrangement links TRBV4-2 to TRBJ2-3, with TRBD2 matching 9 bases. CDR3: CASSLSNSGSTDTQYF. The CDR3 DNA sequence: TGTGCCAGCAGCCTATCTAATAGCGGGAGTACAGATACGCAGTATTTT.